This entry lists 22 T cell receptor beta chains sequenced from one sample in a study of shared clonotypes between healthy human individuals. The data were produced by immunoSEQ multiplex PCR, yet TCRdb's version contains in-frame clones alone and is incomplete. The sample contains about 2.3 million clones, 85% to 95% of which appear only once. Sequenced input: naive CD4+ T cells from PBMCs. Subset denoted: CD45RA+ positively selected. Receptors were obtained from a man younger than 30 in good health. Some clones in this sample may be carry-over from other donors' samples.

V is TRBV6-1 and J is TRBJ2-1, with D perhaps matching TRBD1 or TRBD2 (6 bases each). The length of the CDR3 is 15 residues. Germline assignment: CDR1 MNHNS and CDR2 SASEGT. V was trimmed by 6 bases and J by 2 bases, leaving 14 bases between them. The CDR3, as DNA: TGTGCCAGCAGGGGGCCGGGGGCCCCCTACAATGAGCAGTTCTTC. Translation gives CASRGPGAPYNEQFF.

Regarding this clone: This same CDR3 is encoded by further DNA sequences in the sample. This chain links TRBV29-1 with TRBJ1-1; D is uncertain. The CDR3 runs 11 residues. Germline loops: CDR1 SQVTM, CDR2 ANQGSEA. The V and J ends lost 4 bases and 0 bases respectively, with 3 bases between them. The CDR3 is CSVALNTEAFF. CDR3 DNA: TGCAGCGTTGCGTTGAACACTGAAGCTTTCTTT.

In its sample, this clone was seen once. V usage is TRBV7-9 and J usage is TRBJ1-6; the D is unclear. The CDR3 has 14 amino acids. Germline values: CDR1 SEHNR, CDR2 FQNEAQ (reference sequence). V lost 1 base to trimming and J lost 4 bases, with 5 bases between them. In DNA form, the CDR3 reads TGTGCCAGCAGCTTAGACGATTATAATTCACCCCTCCACTTT. It encodes CASSLDDYNSPLHF.

The V call is TRBV7-3, the J call TRBJ2-3; no reliable D call. This CDR3 has 14 residues. The ends were cut back, 5 bases at V and 2 bases at J, with 11 bases in the middle. CDR1 and CDR2 (germline): SGHTA, FQGTGA. CDR3: CASSPNPVTDTQYF. CDR3 nucleotides: TGTGCCAGCAGCCCCAACCCAGTCACAGATACGCAGTATTTT.

The V gene is TRBV28, the J gene TRBJ2-7; maybe TRBD1 (5 bases). The V end lost 5 bases, the J end lost 0 bases, and 17 bases lay between the germline ends. The length of the CDR3 is 16 residues. Germline CDR1 and CDR2: MDHEN and SYDVKM. CDR3 residues: CASSASTEPYSYEQYF. CDR3 DNA sequence: TGTGCCAGCAGTGCCTCGACAGAGCCCTACTCCTACGAGCAGTACTTC.

The chain uses TRBV19 and TRBJ1-2; D is perhaps TRBD1 (5 bases). Germline CDR1 reads LNHDA; CDR2 reads SQIVND (reference sequence). The CDR3 covers 14 residues. V was trimmed by 1 base and J by 4 bases, leaving 10 bases between them. DNA for the CDR3: TGTGCCAGTAGTATAGGGACAACAGCCTATGGCTACACCTTC. Encoded protein: CASSIGTTAYGYTF.

The gene calls are TRBV10-3 and TRBJ2-1; unclear D gene. The CDR3 extends over 13 amino acids. Germline V lookup: CDR1 ENHRY, CDR2 SYGVKD. The V end was cut by 4 bases, the J end by 9 bases, with 13 bases between. The CDR3 loop reads CAISAPLRGEQFF. The CDR3 nucleotides read TGTGCCATCAGTGCTCCCCTACGTGGTGAGCAGTTCTTC.

DNA for the CDR3: TGTGCCAGTAGCCTCAGAATCGGGGTTGGCGAGCAGTACTTC. It translates to CASSLRIGVGEQYF. V and J are TRBV19 and TRBJ2-7; a weak D match, TRBD2 (5 bases). The germline V gene has CDR1 LNHDA and CDR2 SQIVND (reference sequence). This CDR3 region has 14 residues. Trimming cost V 6 bases and J 6 bases, with 18 bases left between them.

This clone came up once. J is TRBJ2-5 and V is TRBV11-2, with 7 bases aligning to TRBD2. The trim removed 3 bases at V and 5 bases at J, leaving 21 bases unmatched. Per the germline V gene, CDR1 is SGHAT and CDR2 is FQNNGV. CDR3 length: 19 residues. The DNA of the CDR3 is TGTGCCAGCAGCTTTGCCGGGGGGTTTGGAGTACTAAACTGGGAGACCCAGTACTTC. It specifies CASSFAGGFGVLNWETQYF. Looking up the rest from reference TRBV11-2 and TRBJ2-5 gives the full variable domain: EAGVAQSPRYKIIEKRQSVAFWCNPISGHATLYWYQQILGQGPKLLIQFQNNGVVDDSQLPKDRFSAERLKGVDSTLKIQPAKLEDSAVYLCASSFAGGFGVLNWETQYFGPGTRLLVL.

J is TRBJ2-7 and V is TRBV11-3; perhaps TRBD2 as D (7 bases). This CDR3 has 13 residues. Germline CDR1 and CDR2: SGHNT and YENEEA. V lost 5 bases and J lost 6, with 14 bases in between. The CDR3 bases are TGTGCCAGCAGCCCGAGGGGGGGAAGCGAGCAGTACTTC. It specifies CASSPRGGSEQYF. Combining the CDR3 with reference TRBV11-3 and TRBJ2-7 gives the whole variable domain EAGVVQSPRYKIIEKKQPVAFWCNPISGHNTLYWYLQNLGQGPELLIRYENEEAVDDSQLPKDRFSAERLKGVDSTLKIQPAELGDSAVYLCASSPRGGSEQYFGPGTRLTVT.

This rearrangement joins TRBV9 to TRBJ2-3; TRBD2 matches at 9 bases. With 0 bases clipped from V and 4 bases from J, the junction kept 21 bases outside the gene matches. The CDR3 consists of 21 residues. Germline values: CDR1 SGDLS, CDR2 YYNGEE. The CDR3 region has the DNA TGTGCCAGCAGCGTAGGTTCAAGTATCACTAGCGGGCGGAGAAGGGCAGATACGCAGTATTTT. Translation gives CASSVGSSITSGRRRADTQYF. The full variable domain, with the rest looked up from reference TRBV9 and TRBJ2-3, is DSGVTQTPKHLITATGQRVTLRCSPRSGDLSVYWYQQSLDQGLQFLIQYYNGEERAKGNILERFSAQQFPDLHSELNLSSLELGDSALYFCASSVGSSITSGRRRADTQYFGPGTRLTVL.

This rearrangement joins TRBV5-8 to TRBJ2-3, with 9 bases fitting TRBD2. The CDR3 covers 15 residues. The V and J ends lost 2 bases and 2 bases, in that order; junction bases with no gene match: 3. CDR1 is SGHTS, CDR2 YDEGEE, per germline. In nucleotides, the CDR3 is TGTGCCAGCAGCTTCAGCGGGAGGATCACAGATACGCAGTATTTT. It is translated as CASSFSGRITDTQYF.

The chain links TRBV18 to TRBJ2-7, with TRBD1 matching over 7 bases. Per the germline V gene, CDR1 is KGHSH and CDR2 is LQKENI. The CDR3 contains 14 residues. J gave up 4 bases and V 3 bases, and 6 bases lay outside the gene matches. CDR3 protein: CASSPVTGLYEQYF. The CDR3 nucleotides are TGTGCCAGCTCACCCGTGACAGGGCTTTACGAGCAGTACTTC.

The rearrangement joins TRBV7-2 to TRBJ1-1; TRBD1 aligns across 10 bases. The CDR3 covers 17 residues. CDR1 and CDR2 from the germline V gene are SGHTA and FQGNSA. V was clipped by 3 bases and J by 5 bases; unmatched bases: 12. CDR3 in amino acids: CASSFSLGQGFLTEAFF. The CDR3 DNA reads as TGTGCCAGCAGCTTCTCCCTGGGACAGGGGTTTCTTACTGAAGCTTTCTTT.

This chain connects TRBV19 to TRBJ1-1; a possible D gene is TRBD1 (5 bases). Trimming cost V 6 bases and J 6 bases, with 23 bases left between them. The CDR3 consists of 16 residues. Germline CDR1 is LNHDA and CDR2 is SQIVND (reference sequence). CDR3: CASRPGTLVVVSEAFF. In nucleotides, the CDR3 is TGTGCCAGTAGACCGGGGACTCTGGTGGTAGTCTCTGAAGCTTTCTTT.

V is TRBV6-6 and J is TRBJ1-4, with TRBD1 as a possible D gene (6 bases). V dropped 3 bases and J dropped 7 bases, with 9 bases sitting between them. CDR3 size: 13 residues. Germline V gene lookup returns CDR1 MNHNY and CDR2 SVGAGI (reference sequence). CDR3: CASSYPQGEKLFF. DNA of the CDR3: TGTGCCAGCAGTTATCCACAGGGTGAAAAACTGTTTTTT.

The gene calls are TRBV7-2 and TRBJ2-5, with D possibly TRBD1 on 6 matching bases. The CDR3 has 15 residues. Looked up from germline, CDR1 is SGHTA and CDR2 is FQGNSA. Trimming shortened V by 3 bases and J by 2 bases, and 13 bases separated the two germline ends. CDR3 sequence: CASSFTGPPQETQYF. In DNA, the CDR3 is TGTGCCAGCAGCTTCACAGGGCCTCCTCAAGAGACCCAGTACTTC.

This chain connects TRBV18 to TRBJ2-7; no clear D. The CDR3 is 14 amino acids. Deletions cut 3 bases from V and 3 bases from J, with 12 bases between. CDR1 is KGHSH and CDR2 is LQKENI in the germline V gene. The chain's CDR3 is CASSPSRSIYEQYF. CDR3 DNA: TGTGCCAGCTCACCGTCCAGGAGTATCTACGAGCAGTACTTC.

This chain uses TRBV9 with TRBJ2-1; 10 bases agree with TRBD2. Losses at the gene ends were 5 bases for V and 15 bases for J; bases not matched to a gene: 17. In germline, CDR1 is SGDLS, CDR2 YYNGEE. There are 15 residues in the CDR3. CDR3 region: CASRPPGLAIGKLFF. The CDR3 DNA follows: TGTGCCAGCAGACCCCCGGGACTAGCGATAGGGAAGTTGTTCTTC.

The rearrangement joins TRBV18 to TRBJ2-7; no firm D call. The CDR3 is 14 amino acids. CDR1 KGHSH and CDR2 LQKENI come from the germline V gene. The V and J ends lost 4 bases and 2 bases respectively, with 12 bases between them. The CDR3 DNA follows: TGTGCCAGCTCACTCATGGAACAGCCCTACGAGCAGTACTTC. Translated: CASSLMEQPYEQYF.

V is TRBV6-5 and J is TRBJ2-7; D is undetermined. Germline V CDR1 and CDR2: MNHEY, SVGAGI. The V gene lost 4 bases and the J gene lost 5 bases, with 9 bases spanning the gap. There are 12 residues in the CDR3. The CDR3: CASSSTWNEQYF. CDR3 nucleotides: TGTGCCAGCAGTTCCACTTGGAACGAGCAGTACTTC.

The chain recombines TRBV28 with TRBJ2-7; perhaps TRBD2 as D (6 bases). V was clipped by 2 bases and J by 6 bases, with 14 bases between them. The length of the CDR3 is 14 residues. The germline CDR1 and CDR2 sequences are MDHEN and SYDVKM. In DNA, the CDR3 is TGTGCCAGCAGTTTAGTGGTTGATAGCGGCGAGCAGTACTTC. Protein sequence: CASSLVVDSGEQYF. The whole variable domain, remainder taken from reference TRBV28 and TRBJ2-7, is DVKVTQSSRYLVKRTGEKVFLECVQDMDHENMFWYRQDPGLGLRLIYFSYDVKMKEKGDIPEGYSVSREKKERFSLILESASTNQTSMYLCASSLVVDSGEQYFGPGTRLTVT.